This T cell receptor beta chain was captured by sequencing in a study of cytomegalovirus exposure and HLA in healthy donors. Study information: It was reported in a later analysis that the 90 to 150 validation repertoires used the same platform as the approximately 600 first-cohort repertoires.

The CDR3 runs to 17 residues. J was trimmed by 8 bases and V by 0 bases; bases with no gene match: 13. Germline assignment: CDR1 LGHNA and CDR2 YSLEER. Study-wide results and limits: Despite most TCR sequences being rare, some public TCRs occurred in many donors.

Sequenced by immunoSEQ multiplex PCR; TCRdb stores in-frame clones only, minus some. The repertoire consists of 150,000 to 200,000 clones, with approximately 80% occurring once and the leading ten covering around 6.7%. A remark on this clone: No antigen is known for it.

This rearrangement joins TRBV4-3 to TRBJ2-1; TRBD1 matches 7 bases. The specimen sequenced was PBMCs. The sequence came from a man between 18 and 35 years old in good health and CMV-seropositive. This CDR3 reads CASSQELHRQGRDEQFF. The CDR3 nucleotides read TGCGCCAGCAGCCAAGAGCTCCATCGACAGGGACGAGATGAGCAGTTCTTC.